This TCR beta chain came from a study of T cells in women clearing cervical HPV infection. The method was immunoSEQ multiplex PCR; TCRdb's version includes in-frame clones alone and lacks a portion of them. The sample totals about 35,000 clones. For this clone: The CDR3 is cut off 3 residues early in the read; its end comes from the germline J gene.

Germline V gene sequence: CDR1 SGHTA, CDR2 FQGNSA. The CDR3 is 15 amino acids. Between the trimmed V and J ends, which lost 2 bases and 3 bases, there was a span of 11 bases. The sequence derives from a woman between 18 and 69 years old with a cervical HPV16 infection that either progressed to CIN3+ or cleared (not recorded which). The sequenced sample was blood buffy coat. The chain links TRBV7-2 to TRBJ2-1, with D possibly matching TRBD1 (6 bases). The CDR3 loop reads CASSLIQGNYNEQFF. The sequenced CDR3 bases are TGTGCCAGCAGCTTAATTCAGGGGAACTACAATGAG.